This paragraph covers one T cell receptor (beta chain) sequence. Antigen unknown. Quantitative 5'-RACE with molecular barcodes was used to make the TCR beta libraries. MiXCR was run by TCRdb on the 5' RACE reads, yielding one entry per CDR3 protein. The repertoire holds 200,000 or so distinct CDR3 sequences, with 13% as singletons. This entry belongs to a study of CD8 T cells in ankylosing spondylitis. Study conclusions and caveats: Peripheral blood held disease-linked clones only at relatively low frequency, and these were CD8+. According to the report, clones linked to the disease were significantly enriched in matched synovial fluid samples taken from ankylosing spondylitis patients. Past research had described some motif variants in reactive arthritis synovial fluid and blood.

Per the germline V gene, CDR1 is GTSNPN and CDR2 is SVGIG (reference sequence). The CDR3 loop spans 12 amino acids. V was clipped by 5 bases and J by 8 bases, with 13 bases between them. Input material: blood, either unsorted or a sorted T cell fraction (not recorded which). This sequence joins TRBV30 and TRBJ1-3, with D hard to call. The origin of this receptor is a female donor with ankylosing spondylitis or in good health (not recorded which). CDR3 residues: CAWRSSGDTIYF. The CDR3, as DNA: TGTGCCTGGCGATCCTCGGGAGACACCATATATTTT.